This T cell receptor (beta chain) was sequenced during a study of cytotoxic CD8 clonotypes in ibrutinib-treated CLL. At the level of the study: Enrolment comprised under twelve relapsed/refractory and over 14 treatment-naive patients; fewer than 18 were IGHV unmutated.

Per germline, CDR1 SGHTA and CDR2 FQGNSA. The length of the CDR3 is 13 residues. Notes on the study in general: Sampling times differed between sustained-remission and progressing patients.

In the case of this clone: The antigen remains unidentified. At one boundary the junction diverges from the germline segment, which might be a read error.

TCRdb keeps only in-frame clones here, not all; method: immunoSEQ multiplex PCR. The data contain hundreds of thousands of clones, under 70% of them singletons. This chain connects TRBV7-2 to TRBJ2-5; D is unresolved. The TCR comes from a human donor with chronic lymphocytic leukemia. Sequences were derived from PBMCs, sampled after 36 months of ibrutinib treatment. CDR3 sequence: CASSRTVQETLYF. For the CDR3, the DNA is TGTGCCAGCAGCCGGACGGTCCAAGAGACCCTGTACTTC.